A selection of T cell receptor beta chains follows, all from one sample in a study of T cell changes during pregnancy in multiple sclerosis. Method: immunoSEQ multiplex PCR; TCRdb's copy keeps in-frame clones and lacks some. The data hold some 60,000 clones, with 91% observed a single time. The sample consisted of CD4+ T cells from peripheral blood mononuclear cells, taken in the first trimester of pregnancy. All receptors derive from a female donor with multiple sclerosis, enrolled in a pregnancy study. Both conserved end residues are part of each CDR3. A D gene is named only where the DNA matches it firmly. A row's size may be missing; if present it is once, few, many or a size class.

clone_size,v_call,j_call,d_call,cdr3_nt,cdr3_aa
-,TRBV4-1,TRBJ1-5,-,TGCGCCAGCAGCCAAGGACCAGGGGTACAGCCCCAGCATTTT,CASSQGPGVQPQHF
-,TRBV25-1,TRBJ2-5,TRBD2,TGTGCCAGCATAGCGGGCTTTAGGGAGACCCAGTACTTC,CASIAGFRETQYF
-,TRBV7-9,TRBJ2-1,TRBD1,TGTGCCAGCAGCTTCCAGGACAGGGTATGGAATGAGCAGTTCTTC,CASSFQDRVWNEQFF
-,TRBV9,TRBJ1-5,TRBD1,TGTGCCAGCAGTCTCGGACAGGGGGCAAGAAATCAGCCCCAGCATTTT,CASSLGQGARNQPQHF
-,TRBV7-3,TRBJ1-2,TRBD1,TGTGCCAGCAGCTTACCGGGACAGGATTTCTATGGCTACACCTTC,CASSLPGQDFYGYTF
-,TRBV7-3,TRBJ1-6,-,TGTGCCAGCAGCTTAACAAGCGGGTCACCCCTCCACTTT,CASSLTSGSPLHF
-,TRBV7-8,TRBJ2-1,TRBD2,TGTGCCAGCGTCGGGACTAGCGTTGAGCAGTTCTTC,CASVGTSVEQFF
-,TRBV6-1,TRBJ1-5,-,TGTGCCAGCAGTGAAAAAATGGTCCGGCAGCCCCAGCATTTT,CASSEKMVRQPQHF
-,TRBV11-2,TRBJ2-4,-,TGTGCCAGCAGCTTAGATTTAATCGAGCCCATTCAGTACTTC,CASSLDLIEPIQYF
few,TRBV19,TRBJ1-1,TRBD1,TGTGCCAGTACCGTTACAGGGGCGAACACTGAAGCTTTCTTT,CASTVTGANTEAFF
-,TRBV7-8,TRBJ1-6,-,TGTGCCAGCAGCTTTTTCTCCGCAGAAAGGGGCTATAATTCACCCCTCCACTTT,CASSFFSAERGYNSPLHF
-,TRBV18,TRBJ2-7,TRBD1,TGTGCCAGCTCACTGGGACAGGGGGCCATCTACGAGCAGTACTTC,CASSLGQGAIYEQYF
-,TRBV9,TRBJ2-2,-,TGTGCCAGCAGCGTATTGTCTTCGACTGGTGCGAACACCGGGGAGCTGTTTTTT,CASSVLSSTGANTGELFF
-,TRBV4-3,TRBJ1-5,-,TGCGCCAGCAGCCAAGATGCGGGGGGAAGCAATCAGCCCCAGCATTTT,CASSQDAGGSNQPQHF
few,TRBV5-4,TRBJ1-2,-,TGTGCCAGCAGCTTCCCCGGGATCTATGGCTACACCTTC,CASSFPGIYGYTF
-,TRBV11-3,TRBJ2-1,TRBD2,TGTGCCAGCAGCTTAGAAGGGACTACGTACAATGAGCAGTTCTTC,CASSLEGTTYNEQFF
-,TRBV7-2,TRBJ2-5,TRBD1,TGTGCCAGCAGCCTGATCCGGACAGGGGGCGCGGAGACCCAGTACTTC,CASSLIRTGGAETQYF
-,TRBV7-3,TRBJ1-2,TRBD1,TGTGCCAGCAGCTTCGACCCTACAGGGGACTATGGCTACACCTTC,CASSFDPTGDYGYTF
few,TRBV5-6,TRBJ1-2,-,TGTGCCAGCAGCTTGCGCGCCGGGGAGGGTGGCTACACCTTC,CASSLRAGEGGYTF
-,TRBV28,TRBJ2-7,TRBD1,TGTGCCAGCACTCTCGGACAGGGGGCAATCAACGAGCAGTACTTC,CASTLGQGAINEQYF
-,TRBV5-4,TRBJ1-5,-,TGTGCCAGCACCGCGCAGGGAAGCAATCAGCCCCAGCATTTT,CASTAQGSNQPQHF
-,TRBV5-1,TRBJ1-6,TRBD1,TGCGCCAGCACCCCGACAGGGACAGGGCAATCACCCCTCCACTTT,CASTPTGTGQSPLHF
-,TRBV7-3,TRBJ2-1,-,TGTGCCAGCAGCTCAAAGGCTAGGGGTGGTCTGGGCTCCTACAATGAGCAGTTCTTC,CASSSKARGGLGSYNEQFF
-,TRBV7-2,TRBJ2-3,-,TGTGCCAGCAGCTCCGCGCCGGATACGCAGTATTTT,CASSSAPDTQYF
few,TRBV6-1,TRBJ2-5,-,TGTGCCAGCAGTCTACAGGGAAGGGGGTCGGAGACCCAGTACTTC,CASSLQGRGSETQYF
-,TRBV5-1,TRBJ2-3,TRBD2,TGCGCCAGCAATAGCGGGGATAGCACAGATACGCAGTATTTT,CASNSGDSTDTQYF
many,TRBV6-5,TRBJ1-2,-,TGTGCCAGCAGTTACGCAGGTGGCTACACCTTC,CASSYAGGYTF
-,TRBV2,TRBJ2-7,-,TGTGCCAGCAGTTCCTACTGGGAGCAGTACTTC,CASSSYWEQYF
-,TRBV30,TRBJ1-1,-,TGTGCCTGGAGTACTGTGAACACTGAAGCTTTCTTT,CAWSTVNTEAFF
once,TRBV5-1,TRBJ1-4,TRBD1,TGCGCCAGCGGCCCGACAGGGGTAAATGAAAAACTGTTTTTT,CASGPTGVNEKLFF
-,TRBV11-2,TRBJ2-1,-,TGTGCCAGCAGCCCACGACGGGGGGAGCAGTTCTTC,CASSPRRGEQFF
-,TRBV7-9,TRBJ1-5,-,TGTGCCAGCAGCAAGGGCGGGGGCAATCAGCCCCAGCATTTT,CASSKGGGNQPQHF
-,TRBV18,TRBJ1-1,-,TGTGCCAGCTCAGAAAGGGGGTCTGAAGCTTTCTTT,CASSERGSEAFF
-,TRBV6-5,TRBJ1-2,-,TGTGCCAGCAGACAGGGTGACTATGGCTACACCTTC,CASRQGDYGYTF
-,TRBV12-5,TRBJ2-2,TRBD2,TGTGCTAGTGGTTTTGGCGGGGGTCGGGAGCTGTTTTTT,CASGFGGGRELFF
-,TRBV14,TRBJ2-3,TRBD2,TGTGCCAGCAGCCCTCTCGGGACTAGCGGGGGAACGCAGTATTTT,CASSPLGTSGGTQYF
-,TRBV4-3,TRBJ2-3,TRBD1,TGCGCCAGCAGCCAAGCGGACAGGATCGCAGATACGCAGTATTTT,CASSQADRIADTQYF
-,TRBV10-3,TRBJ1-2,-,TGTGCCATCAGGTCCGAGATCTATGGCTACACCTTC,CAIRSEIYGYTF
-,TRBV9,TRBJ1-6,TRBD1,TGTGCCAGCAGCGTCAGGGGGCAGAATTCACCCCTCCACTTT,CASSVRGQNSPLHF
few,TRBV7-9,TRBJ1-6,-,TGTGCCAGCAGCTTGGAGGCGGACAGTTCACCCCTCCACTTT,CASSLEADSSPLHF
-,TRBV11-2,TRBJ2-7,TRBD2,TGTGCCAGCACCCCTAAGACTAGCGGGGAAAGATACGAGCAGTACTTC,CASTPKTSGERYEQYF
-,TRBV5-1,TRBJ2-3,TRBD2,TGCGCCAGCAGCTTGGAAAATTTAGCGGGGGGGCTGGATACGCAGTATTTT,CASSLENLAGGLDTQYF
-,TRBV4-3,TRBJ2-3,-,TGCGCCAGCAGCGAACTACAGGGCCGCACAGATACGCAGTATTTT,CASSELQGRTDTQYF
-,TRBV9,TRBJ2-7,TRBD2,TGTGCCAGCAGCGTCACTAGCGGGGACTACGAGCAGTACTTC,CASSVTSGDYEQYF
-,TRBV18,TRBJ2-2,TRBD1,TGTGCCAGCTCACCACGACAGGGCAACACCGGGGAGCTGTTTTTT,CASSPRQGNTGELFF
once,TRBV9,TRBJ1-1,-,TGTGCCAGCAGCCCCCGGGGGGGGGCGATGAACACTGAAGCTTTCTTT,CASSPRGGAMNTEAFF